Only a few counts were recorded for the clone carrying this T cell receptor beta chain. Antigen: not known. Per germline, CDR1 MDHEN and CDR2 SYDVKM. Trimming left V 6 bases short and J 7 bases short, with 22 bases between. The CDR3 is 15 amino acids. The sample originates from a study of shared clonotypes between healthy human individuals. Overall study results and limits: Non-shared clonotypes were found to have lower generation probabilities than the clonotypes that were shared by all four of the sorted-subset donors. Memory subsets had estimated richness that was generally smaller than that of naive subsets.

Methods used by the authors: ImmunoSEQ sequences covered only the junction and lacked quality scores; filtering therefore differed. Sequencing used immunoSEQ multiplex PCR; TCRdb keeps in-frame clones, though not all of them. D and trimming come from the DNA, and the V and J calls and clone size come from that table. This sample has about 710,000 clones, with around 70% found just once. Sequencing was performed on memory CD4+ T cells sorted from blood. Subset given: CD45RA-negative fraction. This TCR was sampled from a woman aged 30 to 39 in good health. V gene TRBV28 combines with J gene TRBJ2-7, with a weak D call TRBD2 (6 bases). The CDR3 DNA reads TGTGCCAGCAGCAGACGACTAAACGGTCGGGGGGAGCAGTACTTC. Translating it yields CASSRRLNGRGEQYF.